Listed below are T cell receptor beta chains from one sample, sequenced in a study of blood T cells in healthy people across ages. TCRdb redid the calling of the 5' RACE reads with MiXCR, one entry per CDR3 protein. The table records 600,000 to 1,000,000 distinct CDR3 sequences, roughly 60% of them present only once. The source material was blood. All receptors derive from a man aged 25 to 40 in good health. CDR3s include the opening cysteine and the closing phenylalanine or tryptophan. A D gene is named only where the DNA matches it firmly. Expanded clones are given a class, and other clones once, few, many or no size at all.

CDR3 protein: CASSPGQETSPLHF
CDR3 DNA: TGTGCCAGCAGCCCGGGACAGGAGACTTCACCCCTCCACTTT
V gene: TRBV6-2/TRBV6-3
D gene: TRBD1
clone size: -
J gene: TRBJ1-6

CDR3 protein: CASSLIFRDRETTGSYEQYF
CDR3 DNA: TGTGCCAGCAGTTTAATCTTCAGGGACAGGGAAACCACGGGATCCTACGAGCAGTACTTC
V gene: TRBV12-3/TRBV12-4
D gene: TRBD1
clone size: -
J gene: TRBJ2-7

CDR3 protein: CASSEDLGVDTQYF
CDR3 DNA: TGTGCCAGCAGTGAAGACTTGGGGGTGGATACGCAGTATTTT
V gene: TRBV2
D gene: -
clone size: few
J gene: TRBJ2-3

CDR3 protein: CSARDSRREGFQFF
CDR3 DNA: TGCAGTGCTAGAGATTCTCGGCGGGAAGGATTTCAGTTCTTC
V gene: TRBV20-1
D gene: -
clone size: -
J gene: TRBJ2-1

CDR3 protein: CASSGSGSEQYF
CDR3 DNA: TGTGCCAGCAGTGGGTCCGGTAGCGAGCAGTACTTC
V gene: TRBV2
D gene: -
clone size: -
J gene: TRBJ2-7

CDR3 protein: CASSFSTGEAFF
CDR3 DNA: TGTGCCAGCTCATTTTCGACAGGGGAAGCTTTCTTT
V gene: TRBV18
D gene: TRBD1
clone size: few
J gene: TRBJ1-1

CDR3 protein: CAISESAGNQETQYF
CDR3 DNA: TGTGCCATCAGTGAGTCGGCGGGTAACCAAGAGACCCAGTACTTC
V gene: TRBV10-3
D gene: -
clone size: -
J gene: TRBJ2-5

CDR3 protein: CSGLTSGGGYEQFF
CDR3 DNA: TGCAGTGGCCTCACTAGCGGGGGCGGGTATGAGCAGTTCTTC
V gene: TRBV20-1
D gene: TRBD2
clone size: once
J gene: TRBJ2-1

CDR3 protein: CASSLTTDYEQYF
CDR3 DNA: TGTGCCAGCAGTCTCACCACAGACTACGAGCAGTACTTC
V gene: TRBV6-5
D gene: -
clone size: few
J gene: TRBJ2-7

CDR3 protein: CATSDLRTGVNERFF
CDR3 DNA: TGTGCCACCAGTGACCTGCGGACAGGGGTCAATGAGCGGTTCTTC
V gene: TRBV24-1
D gene: TRBD1
clone size: -
J gene: TRBJ2-1

CDR3 protein: CASSQGVFVGYGYTF
CDR3 DNA: TGCGCCAGCAGTCAAGGGGTGTTTGTGGGATATGGCTACACCTTC
V gene: TRBV4-3
D gene: -
clone size: few
J gene: TRBJ1-2

CDR3 protein: CASSLIPDPSTDTQYF
CDR3 DNA: TGTGCCAGCAGCTTAATCCCGGACCCGAGCACAGATACGCAGTATTTT
V gene: TRBV7-2
D gene: -
clone size: -
J gene: TRBJ2-3

CDR3 protein: CASSPFRSSTGRSDNEQFF
CDR3 DNA: TGCGCCAGCAGCCCATTCAGATCCTCTACCGGGAGATCCGACAATGAGCAGTTCTTC
V gene: TRBV4-3
D gene: -
clone size: -
J gene: TRBJ2-1

CDR3 protein: CAIARIGGNYGYTF
CDR3 DNA: TGTGCCATCGCCCGAATCGGGGGTAACTATGGCTACACCTTC
V gene: TRBV10-3
D gene: -
clone size: -
J gene: TRBJ1-2

CDR3 protein: CASRSTPGTSGGRHYEQYF
CDR3 DNA: TGTGCCAGCAGAAGCACGCCCGGGACTAGCGGGGGGAGGCACTACGAGCAGTACTTC
V gene: TRBV11-2
D gene: TRBD2
clone size: -
J gene: TRBJ2-7

CDR3 protein: CASSPERGLAGYTF
CDR3 DNA: TGTGCCAGCAGCCCGGAGAGGGGTCTCGCTGGCTACACCTTC
V gene: TRBV5-8
D gene: -
clone size: -
J gene: TRBJ1-2

CDR3 protein: CASMGTSRGYTF
CDR3 DNA: TGTGCCAGCATGGGGACTTCTCGCGGCTACACCTTC
V gene: TRBV2
D gene: -
clone size: few
J gene: TRBJ1-2

CDR3 protein: CASSFWEYPDTQYF
CDR3 DNA: TGTGCCAGCAGTTTCTGGGAGTATCCAGATACGCAGTATTTT
V gene: TRBV27
D gene: -
clone size: -
J gene: TRBJ2-3

CDR3 protein: CASCSNYGYTF
CDR3 DNA: TGTGCCAGCTGTTCTAACTATGGCTACACCTTC
V gene: TRBV6-5
D gene: -
clone size: few
J gene: TRBJ1-2

CDR3 protein: CSASRLLEATEAFF
CDR3 DNA: TGCAGTGCTAGCAGACTCCTGGAGGCCACTGAAGCTTTCTTT
V gene: TRBV20-1
D gene: -
clone size: -
J gene: TRBJ1-1

CDR3 protein: CASSDSPEGDTEAFF
CDR3 DNA: TGTGCCAGCAGTGACTCGCCCGAGGGGGACACTGAAGCTTTCTTT
V gene: TRBV6-4
D gene: -
clone size: once
J gene: TRBJ1-1

CDR3 protein: CATGTQNTEAFF
CDR3 DNA: TGTGCCACCGGGACACAAAACACTGAAGCTTTCTTT
V gene: TRBV3-1
D gene: -
clone size: -
J gene: TRBJ1-1

CDR3 protein: CATSRDRVGNSPLHF
CDR3 DNA: TGTGCCACCAGCAGAGACAGGGTTGGTAATTCACCCCTCCACTTT
V gene: TRBV15
D gene: -
clone size: few
J gene: TRBJ1-6

CDR3 protein: CASSRRVEAYGYTF
CDR3 DNA: TGTGCCAGCAGCCGCCGAGTAGAAGCCTATGGCTACACCTTC
V gene: TRBV12-3/TRBV12-4
D gene: -
clone size: few
J gene: TRBJ1-2

CDR3 protein: CASSYLGTDTQYF
CDR3 DNA: TGTGCCAGCAGTTATCTGGGAACAGATACGCAGTATTTT
V gene: TRBV28
D gene: -
clone size: -
J gene: TRBJ2-3

CDR3 protein: CASSYPGDSNQPQHF
CDR3 DNA: TGTGCCAGTTCATACCCAGGGGATAGCAATCAGCCCCAGCATTTT
V gene: TRBV28
D gene: -
clone size: -
J gene: TRBJ1-5

CDR3 protein: CATSRGIGTVFDTQYF
CDR3 DNA: TGTGCCACCAGCAGAGGGATCGGGACAGTTTTTGATACGCAGTATTTT
V gene: TRBV15
D gene: TRBD1
clone size: -
J gene: TRBJ2-3

CDR3 protein: CASRSRTGSGETQYF
CDR3 DNA: TGTGCCAGCAGGTCCCGGACAGGGAGTGGGGAGACCCAGTACTTC
V gene: TRBV6-5
D gene: TRBD1
clone size: -
J gene: TRBJ2-5

CDR3 protein: CASSLAKYSYEQYF
CDR3 DNA: TGTGCCAGCAGCTTAGCGAAGTATTCCTACGAGCAGTACTTC
V gene: TRBV7-2
D gene: -
clone size: -
J gene: TRBJ2-7

CDR3 protein: CASSHDFPAGGSEQYF
CDR3 DNA: TGTGCCAGCAGTCACGACTTCCCAGCGGGTGGATCCGAGCAGTACTTC
V gene: TRBV27
D gene: -
clone size: few
J gene: TRBJ2-7

CDR3 protein: CASSRVADLTDTQYF
CDR3 DNA: TGTGCCAGCAGTCGGGTGGCAGATCTGACAGATACGCAGTATTTT
V gene: TRBV12-3/TRBV12-4
D gene: -
clone size: -
J gene: TRBJ2-3

CDR3 protein: CATSRATSPGELFF
CDR3 DNA: TGTGCCACCAGCAGAGCCACTAGCCCCGGGGAGCTGTTTTTT
V gene: TRBV15
D gene: -
clone size: -
J gene: TRBJ2-2

CDR3 protein: CASSLEQDYGYTF
CDR3 DNA: TGTGCCAGCAGCTTAGAGCAGGACTATGGCTACACCTTC
V gene: TRBV5-6
D gene: -
clone size: -
J gene: TRBJ1-2

CDR3 protein: CAISEAGTGLTEQYF
CDR3 DNA: TGTGCCATCAGTGAAGCCGGGACCGGTCTTACCGAGCAGTACTTC
V gene: TRBV10-3
D gene: -
clone size: few
J gene: TRBJ2-7

CDR3 protein: CASRRGLADEQFF
CDR3 DNA: TGTGCCAGCAGGCGAGGACTAGCGGATGAGCAGTTCTTC
V gene: TRBV27
D gene: TRBD2
clone size: -
J gene: TRBJ2-1

CDR3 protein: CASSFREPEGGLFF
CDR3 DNA: TGTGCCAGCAGCTTCCGGGAACCCGAAGGTGGGCTGTTTTTT
V gene: TRBV7-9
D gene: -
clone size: -
J gene: TRBJ2-2

CDR3 protein: CASRNRHNEQFF
CDR3 DNA: TGTGCCAGCAGAAATAGGCACAATGAGCAGTTCTTC
V gene: TRBV6-2/TRBV6-3
D gene: -
clone size: -
J gene: TRBJ2-1

CDR3 protein: CASSPPPGANVLTF
CDR3 DNA: TGTGCCAGCAGTCCCCCCCCCGGGGCCAACGTCCTGACTTTC
V gene: TRBV6-2/TRBV6-3
D gene: -
clone size: -
J gene: TRBJ2-6

CDR3 protein: CASSQEGGTGANVLTF
CDR3 DNA: TGTGCCAGCAGCCAAGAGGGGGGGACCGGGGCCAACGTCCTGACTTTC
V gene: TRBV4-2
D gene: TRBD2
clone size: -
J gene: TRBJ2-6

CDR3 protein: CARVSLTREQYF
CDR3 DNA: TGTGCCAGGGTGAGCTTAACTCGCGAGCAGTACTTC
V gene: TRBV19
D gene: -
clone size: -
J gene: TRBJ2-7

CDR3 protein: CSALGGRNTEAFF
CDR3 DNA: TGCAGTGCCCTCGGAGGGCGGAACACTGAAGCTTTCTTT
V gene: TRBV20-1
D gene: -
clone size: -
J gene: TRBJ1-1

CDR3 protein: CASSFWRGVSYNEQFF
CDR3 DNA: TGTGCCAGCAGCTTCTGGCGTGGGGTCTCCTACAATGAGCAGTTCTTC
V gene: TRBV7-9
D gene: -
clone size: once
J gene: TRBJ2-1

CDR3 protein: CASSPTHDKINAKLFF
CDR3 DNA: TGCGCCAGCAGCCCCACCCACGACAAGATTAATGCAAAACTGTTTTTT
V gene: TRBV5-1
D gene: -
clone size: -
J gene: TRBJ1-4

CDR3 protein: CASSPAGTRSTKTQYF
CDR3 DNA: TGTGCCAGCAGCCCAGCCGGGACTAGAAGTACGAAGACCCAGTACTTC
V gene: TRBV7-2
D gene: TRBD2
clone size: few
J gene: TRBJ2-5

CDR3 protein: CSARASGGSDYGYTF
CDR3 DNA: TGCAGTGCTAGAGCCTCAGGGGGCAGTGACTATGGCTACACCTTC
V gene: TRBV20-1
D gene: TRBD1
clone size: few
J gene: TRBJ1-2

CDR3 protein: CASSLSPANPLHF
CDR3 DNA: TGTGCCAGCAGTTTGTCACCGGCGAACCCCCTCCACTTT
V gene: TRBV28
D gene: -
clone size: -
J gene: TRBJ1-6

CDR3 protein: CSARDGGDLYNGQFF
CDR3 DNA: TGCAGTGCTCGAGATGGAGGCGATCTCTACAATGGGCAGTTCTTC
V gene: TRBV20-1
D gene: -
clone size: -
J gene: TRBJ2-1

CDR3 protein: CSAPSGGHNEQFF
CDR3 DNA: TGCAGTGCCCCTAGCGGGGGGCACAATGAGCAGTTCTTC
V gene: TRBV20-1
D gene: TRBD2
clone size: many
J gene: TRBJ2-1

CDR3 protein: CASSASSFETQYF
CDR3 DNA: TGTGCCAGCAGCGCATCGTCATTCGAGACCCAGTACTTC
V gene: TRBV7-6
D gene: -
clone size: -
J gene: TRBJ2-5

CDR3 protein: CASREDEVEQYF
CDR3 DNA: TGTGCCAGCAGAGAGGACGAGGTAGAGCAGTACTTC
V gene: TRBV6-2/TRBV6-3
D gene: -
clone size: -
J gene: TRBJ2-7

CDR3 protein: CASSQDRGSGNIQYF
CDR3 DNA: TGCGCCAGCAGCCAAGACCGCGGGAGTGGCAACATTCAGTACTTC
V gene: TRBV4-3
D gene: TRBD2
clone size: few
J gene: TRBJ2-4

CDR3 protein: CASSFTGDGNGYTF
CDR3 DNA: TGCGCCAGCAGCTTCACCGGGGATGGTAATGGCTACACCTTC
V gene: TRBV5-1
D gene: -
clone size: -
J gene: TRBJ1-2

CDR3 protein: CASSALQGVAGANVLTF
CDR3 DNA: TGTGCCAGCAGCGCCTTACAGGGGGTCGCTGGGGCCAACGTCCTGACTTTC
V gene: TRBV7-2
D gene: TRBD1
clone size: -
J gene: TRBJ2-6

CDR3 protein: CSAGPRLAGDNEQFF
CDR3 DNA: TGCAGTGCAGGGCCGCGGCTAGCGGGGGACAATGAGCAGTTCTTC
V gene: TRBV20-1
D gene: TRBD2
clone size: few
J gene: TRBJ2-1

CDR3 protein: CASSSDSEVPDTQYF
CDR3 DNA: TGCGCCAGCAGCTCTGACTCGGAAGTCCCAGATACGCAGTATTTT
V gene: TRBV5-1
D gene: -
clone size: -
J gene: TRBJ2-3

CDR3 protein: CSARGERSARVNTEAFF
CDR3 DNA: TGCAGCGCTAGAGGGGAAAGGAGCGCACGCGTGAACACTGAAGCTTTCTTT
V gene: TRBV20-1
D gene: -
clone size: -
J gene: TRBJ1-1

CDR3 protein: CASSLQDRGSDGYTF
CDR3 DNA: TGTGCCAGCAGCCTCCAGGACAGGGGGAGTGATGGCTACACCTTC
V gene: TRBV7-9
D gene: TRBD1
clone size: -
J gene: TRBJ1-2